The 27 T cell receptor beta chains listed next were all sequenced from one sample in a study of cytomegalovirus exposure and HLA in healthy donors. PCR was performed using 60 Vbeta and 13 Jbeta primers. Some clones are missing from TCRdb's copy, which holds only in-frame ones; the method was immunoSEQ multiplex PCR. The sample records roughly 130,000 clones, approximately 91% being singletons. Sequencing used PBMCs. Receptors originate from a middle-aged woman in good health and CMV-seronegative.

The gene calls are TRBV6-1 and TRBJ2-7; D unclear. V lost 5 bases to trimming and J lost 0 bases, with 8 bases between them. The CDR3 sequence is 13 residues long. The germline V gene has CDR1 MNHNS and CDR2 SASEGT. CDR3 sequence (DNA): TGTGCCAGCAGTCACAGCAACTCCTACGAGCAGTACTTC. As protein: CASSHSNSYEQYF.

V gene TRBV5-4 combines with J gene TRBJ2-1; D not resolved. Germline CDR1 and CDR2: SGHNT and YYREEE (reference sequence). The CDR3 has 13 amino acids. V lost 0 bases and J 9 bases, leaving 10 bases between the germline ends. The CDR3 reads CASSLDQVGEQFF. The CDR3 DNA follows: TGTGCCAGCAGCTTGGACCAGGTGGGTGAGCAGTTCTTC.

The chain is built from TRBV4-3 and TRBJ2-1, with D possibly matching TRBD2 (6 bases). Germline V gene lookup returns CDR1 LGHNA and CDR2 YSLEER. This CDR3 region has 18 residues. V was cut by 0 bases and J by 9 bases, with 24 bases left in between. The DNA of the CDR3 is TGCGCCAGCAGCCAAGATTTACCACTAGCAGACCGAAGGAGTGAGCAGTTCTTC. Protein: CASSQDLPLADRRSEQFF.

As to this clone: A read error may produce the germline difference seen at one junction end. The sample holds other DNA sequences that translate to the same CDR3. The chain combines TRBV9 with TRBJ1-6; D uncertain. The CDR3 covers 14 residues. Germline V gene sequence: CDR1 SGDLS, CDR2 YYNGEE. CDR3 DNA sequence: TGTGCCAGCAGCGTCGGACTGATTAATTCGCCCCTCCACTTT. Its translation is CASSVGLINSPLHF.

The chain carries TRBV29-1 and TRBJ2-3; 11 nucleotides line up with TRBD2. The V segment lost 6 bases and the J segment 6 bases; nucleotides outside the gene matches: 14. Germline-derived CDR1 and CDR2 are SQVTM and ANQGSEA. The CDR3 is 16 amino acids. The CDR3 is CSVRGVTSGDGDTQYF. CDR3 sequence (DNA): TGCAGCGTGCGGGGGGTGACTAGCGGGGATGGGGATACGCAGTATTTT.

This clone was seen more than once but under ten times. This sequence joins TRBV7-8 and TRBJ1-3, with TRBD1 matching over 10 bases. V lost 4 bases to trimming and J lost 4 bases; unmatched junction nucleotides: 13. Germline V gene data show CDR1 as SGHVS and CDR2 as FQNEAQ. CDR3 size: 18 residues. The CDR3: CASSSPGQGLRRGNTIYF. The CDR3 DNA reads as TGTGCCAGCAGCTCCCCGGGACAGGGGCTTAGAAGGGGAAACACCATATATTTT.

Only a few counts were recorded for this clone. This sequence joins TRBV7-8 and TRBJ1-1, with D uncertain. The V gene's germline CDR1 is SGHVS and CDR2 FQNEAQ. V shed 5 bases and J shed 0 bases, with 7 bases lying between them. This CDR3 spans 13 amino acids. CDR3 region: CASSLYVNTEAFF. The CDR3 DNA follows: TGTGCCAGCAGCCTCTATGTGAACACTGAAGCTTTCTTT.

This clone was detected once. The rearrangement joins TRBV19 to TRBJ2-3, with D possibly being TRBD1 (6 bases). Germline V CDR1 and CDR2: LNHDA, SQIVND (reference sequence). CDR3 length: 16 amino acids. The V end lost 6 bases, the J end lost 8 bases, and 24 bases lay between the germline ends. CDR3 sequence (DNA): TGTGCCAGTAGGCCTCTCGATGGGGGCTCCTCGGGTACGCAGTATTTT. This gives the protein CASRPLDGGSSGTQYF.

This rearrangement joins TRBV30 to TRBJ1-2; D is uncertain. The ends were cut back, 2 bases at V and 1 base at J, with 11 bases in the middle. CDR3 length: 14 amino acids. CDR1 and CDR2 from the germline V gene are GTSNPN and SVGIG (reference sequence). The DNA of the CDR3 is TGTGCCTGGAGTTTCGCGGCTCATAACTATGGCTACACCTTC. Protein sequence: CAWSFAAHNYGYTF. Looking up the rest from reference TRBV30 and TRBJ1-2 gives the full variable domain: SQTIHQWPATLVQPVGSPLSLECTVEGTSNPNLYWYRQAAGRGLQLLFYSVGIGQISSEVPQNLSASRPQDRQFILSSKKLLLSDSGFYLCAWSFAAHNYGYTFGSGTRLTVV.

The chain joins TRBV7-2 to TRBJ1-4; D is perhaps TRBD1 (5 bases). The CDR3 covers 14 residues. Looked up from germline, CDR1 is SGHTA and CDR2 is FQGNSA. Trimming stripped 3 bases from V and 1 base from J, with 6 bases between. In DNA, the CDR3 is TGTGCCAGCAGCTTGCAGGGAACTAATGAAAAACTGTTTTTT. Translated, it gives CASSLQGTNEKLFF.

The CDR3: CAEGGVDEQYF. The DNA for the CDR3 is TGTGCCGAAGGCGGGGTCGACGAGCAGTACTTC. The chain is built from TRBV2 and TRBJ2-7; TRBD2 is a possible D gene (6 bases). The CDR3 length is 11 residues. The V end lost 11 bases, the J end lost 5 bases, and 13 bases lay between the germline ends. CDR1 is SNHLY and CDR2 is FYNNEI in the germline V gene.

The rearrangement links TRBV19 to TRBJ2-2, with TRBD2 identical over 9 bases. The ends lost 3 bases at V and 4 bases at J; junction bases unmatched: 9. The germline CDR1 and CDR2 sequences are LNHDA and SQIVND (reference sequence). The CDR3 covers 17 residues. Here the CDR3 reads CASSISSGRTGTGELFF. The CDR3 DNA reads as TGTGCCAGTAGTATTTCAAGCGGGAGGACGGGCACCGGGGAGCTGTTTTTT.

The chain combines TRBV9 with TRBJ2-5, with a weak D call TRBD2 (7 bases). Trimming pared 4 bases from V and 5 bases from J, leaving 24 bases between. This CDR3 is built from 17 residues. The V gene's germline CDR1 is SGDLS and CDR2 YYNGEE. The CDR3 is CASSSSGGGGVLETQYF. The CDR3 DNA reads TGTGCCAGCAGCTCTAGCGGAGGGGGGGGCGTGTTGGAGACCCAGTACTTC.

CDR3 sequence: CSASRDSQFF. CDR3 DNA: TGCAGTGCCAGCCGGGACTCACAGTTCTTC. This sequence joins TRBV20-1 and TRBJ2-1; maybe TRBD2 (6 bases). The length of the CDR3 is 10 residues. V was clipped by 6 bases and J by 13 bases, with 13 bases between them. Germline-derived CDR1 and CDR2 are DFQATT and SNEGSKA (reference sequence).

The chain is built from TRBV19 and TRBJ2-3, with 8 nucleotides matching TRBD2. Trimming at V came to 3 bases and at J to 5 bases, leaving 7 bases not matched to a gene. The germline CDR1 and CDR2 sequences are LNHDA and SQIVND (reference sequence). The CDR3 has 15 amino acids. This CDR3 is CASSIDGGVGDTQYF. In DNA form, the CDR3 reads TGTGCCAGTAGTATTGACGGGGGGGTAGGAGATACGCAGTATTTT.

The V and J genes are TRBV7-2 and TRBJ2-7; tentatively, D is TRBD1 (5 bases). The end of the DNA aligns better with TRBJ2-5, so the J call may be wrong. CDR1 is SGHTA, CDR2 FQGNSA, per germline. The CDR3 runs to 14 residues. Here the CDR3 DNA reads TGTGCCAGCAGCTTTAGCCAGGGTGGAGAGACCCAGTACTTC. As protein: CASSFSQGGETQYF.

This chain uses TRBV9 with TRBJ2-1; 7 bases align to TRBD1. CDR3 length: 15 amino acids. Germline CDR1 and CDR2: SGDLS and YYNGEE. J lost 6 bases, V lost 6 bases, and 12 bases had no gene match. The chain's CDR3 is CASTTGTVASNEQFF. CDR3 sequence (DNA): TGTGCCAGCACCACCGGGACAGTCGCCTCCAATGAGCAGTTCTTC.

V and J are TRBV7-9 and TRBJ2-1; tentative D call: TRBD2 (5 bases). The germline V and J ends were trimmed by 4 bases and 9 bases, with 22 bases remaining between them. CDR1 and CDR2 (germline): SEHNR, FQNEAQ (reference sequence). The CDR3 totals 16 residues. The chain's CDR3 is CASSSPGWPGGGEQFF. CDR3 coding DNA: TGTGCCAGCAGCTCCCCTGGATGGCCCGGAGGTGGTGAGCAGTTCTTC.

The chain carries TRBV11-3 and TRBJ2-7, with D uncertain. Trimming stripped 4 bases from V and 5 bases from J, with 9 bases between. Germline-derived CDR1 and CDR2 are SGHNT and YENEEA. CDR3 size: 12 residues. DNA for the CDR3: TGTGCCAGCAGCTCGGCTGCGGACGAGCAGTACTTC. It encodes CASSSAADEQYF.

Comment on this clone: One end of the junction is discordant with germline, which a read error may explain. The chain links TRBV4-1 to TRBJ2-7, with 14 bases fitting TRBD2. The length of the CDR3 is 14 residues. Looked up from germline, CDR1 is MGHRA and CDR2 is YSYEKL. CDR3 protein: CASSPGTSGSLPKF. Written as DNA, the CDR3 is TGCGCCAGCAGCCCTGGGACTAGCGGGAGTCTGCCCAAATTC.

V is TRBV2 and J is TRBJ1-5; D uncertain. Trimming left V 6 bases short and J 0 bases short, with 9 bases between. This CDR3 is built from 14 residues. CDR1 SNHLY and CDR2 FYNNEI come from the germline V gene. CDR3 region: CASSRDISNQPQHF. CDR3 DNA sequence: TGTGCCAGCAGCAGAGACATTAGCAATCAGCCCCAGCATTTT.

This chain uses TRBV5-1 with TRBJ2-1, with 7 nucleotides matching TRBD2. The germline V gene has CDR1 SGHRS and CDR2 YFSETQ. The length of the CDR3 is 15 residues. V lost 3 bases and J lost 2; bases outside the gene matches: 5. The CDR3 reads CASSSGLQPYNEQFF. The CDR3 DNA sequence: TGCGCCAGCAGCTCGGGACTACAACCCTACAATGAGCAGTTCTTC.

The V gene is TRBV2, the J gene TRBJ2-5; possibly TRBD2 for D (6 bases). The CDR3 totals 15 residues. Germline V CDR1 and CDR2: SNHLY, FYNNEI. Trimming removed 8 bases from V and 3 bases from J, with 19 bases in between. The CDR3: CASVTNSGAEETQYF. CDR3 in DNA: TGTGCCAGCGTAACCAACTCGGGAGCCGAAGAGACCCAGTACTTC.

The V call is TRBV7-9, the J call TRBJ2-7; D remains ambiguous. CDR1 SEHNR and CDR2 FQNEAQ come from the germline V gene (reference sequence). V gave up 3 bases and J gave up 1 base, with 10 bases separating them. The CDR3 contains 14 residues. Here the CDR3 reads CASSFFESSYEQYF. CDR3 nucleotides: TGTGCCAGCAGCTTTTTTGAGAGTTCCTACGAGCAGTACTTC.

V gene TRBV28 combines with J gene TRBJ1-4; possible D gene TRBD1, 5 bases. The germline gives CDR1 MDHEN, CDR2 SYDVKM. This CDR3 contains 12 residues. V lost 10 bases, J lost 7 bases, and 13 bases lay in between. The CDR3 loop reads CAIRDEGEKLFF. The CDR3 DNA is TGTGCCATCAGGGATGAGGGTGAAAAACTGTTTTTT.

The chain has TRBV11-3 and TRBJ1-6; maybe TRBD1 (5 bases). The CDR3 covers 15 residues. From germline, CDR1 is SGHNT and CDR2 YENEEA. The V gene lost 4 bases and the J gene lost 5 bases, with 12 bases spanning the gap. CDR3 DNA sequence: TGTGCCAGCAGCTCGGGGGACCCAGATAATTCACCCCTCCACTTT. It is translated as CASSSGDPDNSPLHF.

This clone came up a few times. The chain combines TRBV28 with TRBJ1-2; D gene uncertain. This CDR3 is built from 14 residues. The germline V gene encodes CDR1 MDHEN and CDR2 SYDVKM. The V gene lost 3 bases and the J gene lost 4 bases, with 12 bases spanning the gap. The CDR3, as DNA: TGTGCCAGCAGTTTGGGAGCACCTGGCTATGGCTACACCTTC. Its translation: CASSLGAPGYGYTF.